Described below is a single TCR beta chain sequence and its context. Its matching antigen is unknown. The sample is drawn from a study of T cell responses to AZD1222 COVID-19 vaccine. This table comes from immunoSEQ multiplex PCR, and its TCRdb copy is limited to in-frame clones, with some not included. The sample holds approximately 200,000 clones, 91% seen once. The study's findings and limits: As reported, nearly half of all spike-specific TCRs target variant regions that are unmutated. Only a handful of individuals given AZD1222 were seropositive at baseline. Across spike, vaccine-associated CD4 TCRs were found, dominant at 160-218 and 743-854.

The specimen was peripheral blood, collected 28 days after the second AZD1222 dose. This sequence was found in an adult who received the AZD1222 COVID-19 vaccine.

The CDR3 reads CASSQVLTGELFF. The CDR3 nucleotides read TGCGCCAGCAGCCAAGTACTTACCGGGGAGCTGTTTTTT. The chain links TRBV4-1 to TRBJ2-2, with D uncertain. V lost 1 base and J 5 bases, leaving 5 bases between the germline ends. Germline V CDR1 and CDR2: MGHRA, YSYEKL. The CDR3 spans 13 residues.